The T cell receptor beta chain described here comes from a study of blood T cell repertoires in COVID-19. Looking at the study overall: The origin of the acute and convalescent COVID-19 samples was the United States, Italy and Spain. T cells, B-cell-depleted T cells, or PBMCs supplied cDNA or gDNA.

Sequencing used immunoSEQ multiplex PCR; TCRdb keeps in-frame clones, though not all of them. The sample includes approximately 130,000 clones, about 86% of them seen just once. The germline V gene encodes CDR1 SGHKS and CDR2 YYEKEE (reference sequence). CDR3 length: 18 amino acids. Deletions cut 1 base from V and 1 base from J, with 20 bases between. The sequence derives from an elderly man with active or convalescent COVID-19. The rearrangement joins TRBV5-5 to TRBJ1-2, with D maybe TRBD1 (5 bases). The sequenced sample consisted of peripheral blood. CDR3 DNA: TGTGCCAGCAGCTTGAAAGGTAGTATGGACACAGTTAACTATGGCTACACCTTC. It codes for CASSLKGSMDTVNYGYTF. Together with reference TRBV5-5 and TRBJ1-2, the CDR3 gives the full variable domain: DAGVTQSPTHLIKTRGQQVTLRCSPISGHKSVSWYQQVLGQGPQFIFQYYEKEERGRGNFPDRFSARQFPNYSSELNVNALLLGDSALYLCASSLKGSMDTVNYGYTFGSGTRLTVV.